The 8 T cell receptor delta chains below come from one sample, sequenced in a study of gamma-delta chains in newborns, infants, children. TCRdb reprocessed the reads through CATT. Counted here are 4,000 to 5,000 delta-chain clones, around 5% occurring once; the ten biggest clones make up 9.5% to 12%. Sequenced: blood. All receptors come from a child who was a newborn, infant or young child, either healthy, febrile or measles-vaccinated (not recorded which).

This clone was detected a few times. The chain uses TRDV2 and TRDJ3, with 10 bases that match TRDD3. The CDR3 totals 18 residues. V trimming: 0 bases; J trimming: 3 bases; junction bases outside the gene matches: 4. Germline values: CDR1 GEAIGNYY, CDR2 EKD. The CDR3 DNA reads as TGTGCCTGTGACACCTTGGGGGATACAGGCTGGGACACCCGACAGATGTTTTTC. It yields the protein CACDTLGDTGWDTRQMFF.

This clone was seen only a few times. A much larger clone sits a single nucleotide away, making a read error possible. This sample also contains other DNA sequences that code for the same CDR3. This sequence joins TRDV2 and TRDJ2; maybe TRDD3 (6 bases). The CDR3 covers 14 residues. Germline-derived CDR1 and CDR2 are GEAIGNYY and EKD. The CDR3 protein is CACDTGILTAQLFF. The CDR3 DNA reads TGTGCCTGCGACACGGGGATTTTGACAGCACAACTCTTCTTT.

This clone was observed a few times. Its ends do not fully match the called genes, so a read error is possible. The rearrangement joins TRDV2 to TRDJ1; 12 bases are shared with TRDD3. Germline V gene data show CDR1 as GEAIGNYY and CDR2 as EKD. This CDR3 contains 18 residues. CDR3 loop: CACAPRVLGDTWTDKPIF. CDR3 in DNA: TGTGCCTGTGCCCCCCGAGTACTGGGGGATACCTGGACCGATAAACCCATCTTT.

This sequence joins TRDV1 and TRDJ3, with D perhaps TRDD3 (6 bases). Between the trimmed V and J ends, which lost 0 bases and 0 bases, there was a span of 15 bases. The CDR3 loop spans 20 amino acids. Germline V lookup: CDR1 TSWWSYY, CDR2 QGS. Here the CDR3 DNA reads TGTGCTCTTGGGGAACTCCCCCGATACGGGGGCTCCTGGGACACCCGACAGATGTTTTTC. Its protein product is CALGELPRYGGSWDTRQMFF.

Sample share makes this clone large. The J gene is TRDJ1, the V gene TRDV2, with unresolved D. This CDR3 has 15 residues. CDR1 and CDR2 (germline): GEAIGNYY, EKD. V was shortened by 4 bases and J by 3 bases, with 17 bases between the two germline ends. CDR3 sequence reads: CACDWLTRGSDKLIF. The CDR3 nucleotides are TGTGCCTGTGATTGGCTTACGCGAGGGTCCGATAAACTCATCTTT.

Only a few counts were recorded for this clone. The rearrangement uses TRDV2 and TRDJ3; a possible D gene is TRDD3 (6 bases). The V end was cut by 0 bases, the J end by 0 bases, with 11 bases between. CDR3 length: 18 residues. Per the germline V gene, CDR1 is GEAIGNYY and CDR2 is EKD. The CDR3: CACDTAGVSSWDTRQMFF. In DNA, the CDR3 is TGTGCCTGTGACACCGCTGGGGTCAGCTCCTGGGACACCCGACAGATGTTTTTC.

A few counts support this clone. The rearrangement uses TRDV2 and TRDJ3; 12 bases are shared with TRDD3. J was trimmed by 2 bases and V by 0 bases; bases with no gene match: 7. CDR1 and CDR2 from the germline V gene are GEAIGNYY and EKD. The CDR3 extends over 20 amino acids. The chain's CDR3 is CACDTEDLGDTTWDTRQMFF. The CDR3 DNA reads as TGTGCCTGTGACACCGAGGACCTGGGGGATACGACCTGGGACACCCGACAGATGTTTTTC.

The rearrangement uses TRDV2 and TRDJ3, with D possibly being TRDD3 (6 bases). The CDR3 has 17 residues. The V end was cut by 3 bases, the J end by 0 bases, with 11 bases between. Germline V gene data show CDR1 as GEAIGNYY and CDR2 as EKD. CDR3 coding DNA: TGTGCCTGTGACGAAGCGGGGGACTCCTGGGACACCCGACAGATGTTTTTC. Residues: CACDEAGDSWDTRQMFF.